This T cell receptor (beta chain) was sequenced in a study of CD8 T cells in Susac syndrome. With random hexamers, 0.5 to 1 ug RNA was reverse transcribed. TCRdb reanalysed the immunoSEQ multiplex PCR reads using MiXCR and keeps one entry per CDR3 protein. The sample yields 400,000 or so distinct CDR3 sequences, approximately 85% seen once. From blood CD8+ and CD4+ T cells, TCR beta sequences were generated. Germline CDR1 and CDR2: MNHEY and SMNVEV (reference sequence). With 0 bases removed from V and 2 bases from J, the gap between germline ends came to 7 bases. The CDR3 is made up of 14 amino acids.

V is TRBV27 and J is TRBJ1-2; D is unresolved. This TCR derives from a human donor with multiple sclerosis. Source material: CD8+ T cells from PBMCs. The CDR3 loop is CASSLSRDNYGYTF. The CDR3 nucleotides read TGTGCCAGCAGTTTATCGAGAGACAACTATGGCTACACCTTC.